The text below deals with one TCR beta chain. An end of the junction differs from the germline gene, which may be a read error. The data were taken from a study of shared clonotypes between healthy human individuals. The table came from immunoSEQ multiplex PCR; TCRdb's copy has only in-frame clones and leaves some out. The data show 700,000 to 950,000 clones, with 95% to 97% seen just once and about 0.22% held by the top ten. CDR1 is SSHAT, CDR2 FNYEAQ, per germline (reference sequence). This CDR3 region has 12 residues. Naive-designated CD8 cells lacked CD45RO, were positively enriched for CCR7, and omitted terminally differentiated effector memory CD45RA+ cells.

Source material: naive CD8+ T cells sorted from blood. This TCR derives from a man aged 30-40 years in good health. The chain has TRBV7-7 and TRBJ2-5; the D is unclear. The CDR3 nucleotides are TGTGCTAGCAGCTTCGACGGCGAGACCCAGTACTTC. Translated: CASSFDGETQYF.